Below, 7 T cell receptor beta chains from the same sample are listed, as sequenced in a study of shared T cell receptors in the human thymus. Generated by immunoSEQ multiplex PCR, the TCRdb table keeps only in-frame clones and is missing some. The table includes hundreds of thousands of clones, around 87% detected once. This same sample was also taken into another study, of human thymus T cells.

Sequencing input: thymocytes. The receptor set was obtained from a boy in the first two years of life with a congenital heart defect.

This clone was counted once. This chain links TRBV10-2 with TRBJ2-3, with 7 positions matching TRBD2. With V trimmed by 6 bases and J by 6 bases, 9 bases remained unmatched. The CDR3 runs 14 residues. CDR1 and CDR2 (germline): WSHSY, SAAADI. The chain's CDR3 is CASRARERMDTQYF. CDR3 coding DNA: TGCGCCAGCAGGGCGCGGGAGAGGATGGATACGCAGTATTTT.

The V and J genes are TRBV4-1 and TRBJ2-5, with D unresolved. The germline V gene has CDR1 MGHRA and CDR2 YSYEKL. Trimming removed 1 base at V and 4 bases at J, with 13 bases between. This CDR3 is 15 amino acids long. The CDR3 reads CASSQGAGLGETQYF. CDR3 sequence (DNA): TGCGCCAGCAGCCAAGGGGCAGGCCTCGGAGAGACCCAGTACTTC.

This chain links TRBV28 with TRBJ1-1; 7 bases match TRBD1. CDR1 is MDHEN and CDR2 is SYDVKM in the germline V gene. J was trimmed by 2 bases and V by 10 bases; bases with no gene match: 10. The length of the CDR3 is 14 residues. Here the CDR3 reads CATTIGTDNTEAFF. CDR3 in DNA: TGTGCCACCACCATTGGGACAGATAACACTGAAGCTTTCTTT.

Comments on this clone: The junction departs from germline at one end; a sequencing error may be responsible. The CDR3 nucleotides are TGTGCCACCAGCAGATTCCTAGCGGGGGAGACAGATGCGCAGTATTTT. This sequence encodes CATSRFLAGETDAQYF. V is TRBV15 and J is TRBJ2-3, with 10 bases lining up with TRBD2. The CDR3 runs to 16 residues. CDR1 and CDR2 from the germline V gene are LNHNV and YYDKDF (reference sequence).

This clone was seen just once. The chain combines TRBV6-1 with TRBJ2-3, with D possibly matching TRBD1 (5 bases). Germline V gene sequence: CDR1 MNHNS, CDR2 SASEGT. CDR3 length equals 18 residues. Between the trimmed V and J ends, which lost 3 bases and 2 bases, there was a span of 21 bases. In DNA, the CDR3 is TGTGCCAGCAGTGAGACCCACTACAGGTCGAAAACCACAGATACGCAGTATTTT. Its translation: CASSETHYRSKTTDTQYF.

The rearrangement links TRBV30 to TRBJ2-1, with TRBD2 matching over 11 bases. The CDR3 totals 14 residues. Trimming took 8 bases from V and 5 from J; bases not matched to a gene: 8. The germline V gene encodes CDR1 GTSNPN and CDR2 SVGIG (reference sequence). The CDR3 nucleotides are TGTGCCGGGTCTAGCGGGAGGCTTCACAATGAGCAGTTCTTC. Protein: CAGSSGRLHNEQFF.

The chain combines TRBV27 with TRBJ2-3; 11 bases are a match to TRBD2. In germline, CDR1 is MNHEY, CDR2 SMNVEV (reference sequence). The ends lost 1 base at V and 2 bases at J; junction bases unmatched: 8. The CDR3 contains 18 residues. This CDR3 is CASSLFPRLAGTTDTQYF. The DNA for the CDR3 is TGTGCCAGCAGTTTATTTCCCCGACTAGCGGGAACCACAGATACGCAGTATTTT.